The subject of this entry is one T cell receptor (beta chain). People whose metastatic non-small-cell lung cancer was chemo-refractory got focal radiation along with CTLA-4 blockade by ipilimumab. Trimming removed 9 bases from V and 0 bases from J, with 15 bases in between. The V gene's germline CDR1 is SEHNR and CDR2 FQNEAQ (reference sequence). The CDR3 totals 14 residues. The protocol was immunoSEQ multiplex PCR, while the TCRdb copy is restricted to in-frame clones and leaves out a portion. The data contain some 77,000 clones, approximately 83% of them seen just once; the ten biggest clones take up about 2%. The record originates from a study of radiotherapy plus CTLA-4 blockade in lung cancer. The overall study: Patients showed objective responses in about 20% of cases and disease control in 30% to 40%.

This sequence originates from a human donor with non-small cell lung cancer who had a partial response to radiotherapy plus ipilimumab. The sample was peripheral blood, taken from a patient treated with radiotherapy plus ipilimumab. The genes are TRBV7-9 and TRBJ2-7, with a weak D call TRBD2 (6 bases). The CDR3 DNA reads as TGTGCCAGTCGAAGGGGACTGGACTCCTACGAGCAGTACTTC. Translated, it gives CASRRGLDSYEQYF.